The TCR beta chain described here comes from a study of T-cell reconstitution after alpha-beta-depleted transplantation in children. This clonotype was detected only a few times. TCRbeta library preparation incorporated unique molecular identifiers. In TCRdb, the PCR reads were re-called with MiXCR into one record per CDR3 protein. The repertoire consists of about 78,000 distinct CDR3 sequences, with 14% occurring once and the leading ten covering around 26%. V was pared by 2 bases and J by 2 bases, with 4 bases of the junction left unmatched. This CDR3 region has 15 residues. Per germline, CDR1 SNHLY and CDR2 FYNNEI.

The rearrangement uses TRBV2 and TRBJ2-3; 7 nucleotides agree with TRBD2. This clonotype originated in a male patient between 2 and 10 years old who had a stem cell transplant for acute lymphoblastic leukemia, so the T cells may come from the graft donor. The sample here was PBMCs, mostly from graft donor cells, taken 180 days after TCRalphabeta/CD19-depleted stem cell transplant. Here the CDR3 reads CASSETGTNTDTQYF. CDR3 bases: TGTGCCAGCAGTGAAACCGGGACTAACACAGATACGCAGTATTTT.